This T cell receptor beta chain was recovered during a study of T cells of healthy individuals. CDR1 is SGHRS and CDR2 is YFSETQ in the germline V gene. This CDR3 is 15 amino acids long. Between the trimmed V and J ends, which lost 1 base and 0 bases, there was a span of 10 bases. MiXCR, applied by TCRdb to the 5' RACE reads, yields one record per CDR3 protein. The top ten hold around 7.6% of the sample, which has about 82,000 distinct CDR3 sequences, more than 4.5% seen once. The source of this sequence is a female donor in good health. The gene calls are TRBV5-1 and TRBJ1-1; D is uncertain. CDR3 sequence: CASSLSVGVNTEAFF. The CDR3 DNA reads as TGCGCCAGCAGCTTGTCCGTCGGAGTGAACACTGAAGCTTTCTTT.